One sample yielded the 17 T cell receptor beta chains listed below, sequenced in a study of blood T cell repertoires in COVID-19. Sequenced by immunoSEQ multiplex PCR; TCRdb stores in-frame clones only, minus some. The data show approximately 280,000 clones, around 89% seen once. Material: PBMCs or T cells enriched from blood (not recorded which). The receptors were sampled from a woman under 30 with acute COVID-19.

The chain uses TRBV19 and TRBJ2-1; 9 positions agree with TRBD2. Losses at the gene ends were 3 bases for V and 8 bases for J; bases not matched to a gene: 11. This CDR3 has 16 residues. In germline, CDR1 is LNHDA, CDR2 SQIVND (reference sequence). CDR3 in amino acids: CASSIVSGRDWDEQFF. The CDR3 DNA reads TGTGCCAGTAGTATTGTTAGCGGGAGAGATTGGGATGAGCAGTTCTTC.

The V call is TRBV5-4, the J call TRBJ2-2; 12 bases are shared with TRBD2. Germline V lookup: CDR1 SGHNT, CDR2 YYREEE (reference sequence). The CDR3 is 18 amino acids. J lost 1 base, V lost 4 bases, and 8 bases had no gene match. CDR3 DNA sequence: TGTGCCAGCAGCCCTAGCGGGAGGGCCGGCGGGAACACCGGGGAGCTGTTTTTT. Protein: CASSPSGRAGGNTGELFF.

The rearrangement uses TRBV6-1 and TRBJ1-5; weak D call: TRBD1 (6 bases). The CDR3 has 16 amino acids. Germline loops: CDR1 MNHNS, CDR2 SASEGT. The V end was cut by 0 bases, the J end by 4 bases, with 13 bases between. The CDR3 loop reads CASSEASDRLNQPQHF. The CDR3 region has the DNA TGTGCCAGCAGTGAAGCCTCCGACAGGTTGAATCAGCCCCAGCATTTT.

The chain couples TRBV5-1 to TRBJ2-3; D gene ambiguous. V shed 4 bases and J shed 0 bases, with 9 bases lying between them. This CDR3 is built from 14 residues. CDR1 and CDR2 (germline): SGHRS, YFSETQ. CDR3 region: CASSPLTSTDTQYF. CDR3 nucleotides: TGCGCCAGCAGCCCTTTAACTAGCACAGATACGCAGTATTTT.

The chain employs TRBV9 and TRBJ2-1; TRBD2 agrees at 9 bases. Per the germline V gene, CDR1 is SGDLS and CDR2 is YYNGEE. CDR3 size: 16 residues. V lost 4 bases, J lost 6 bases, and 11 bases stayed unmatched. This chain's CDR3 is CASSPRYGGRGNEQFF. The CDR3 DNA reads TGTGCCAGCAGCCCCCGGTACGGCGGGAGGGGCAATGAGCAGTTCTTC.

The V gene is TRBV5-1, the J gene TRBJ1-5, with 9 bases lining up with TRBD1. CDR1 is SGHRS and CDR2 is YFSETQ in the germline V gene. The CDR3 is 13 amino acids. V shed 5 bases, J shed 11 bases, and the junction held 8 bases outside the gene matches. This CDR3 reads CASSRTGVGSQHF. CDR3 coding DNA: TGCGCCAGCAGTCGGACAGGGGTGGGGTCCCAGCATTTT.

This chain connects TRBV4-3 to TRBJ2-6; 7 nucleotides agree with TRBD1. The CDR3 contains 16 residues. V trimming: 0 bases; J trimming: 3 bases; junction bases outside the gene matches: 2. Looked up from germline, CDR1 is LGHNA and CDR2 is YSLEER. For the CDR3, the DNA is TGCGCCAGCAGCCAAGAAGGGGGCGGTGGGGCCAACGTCCTGACTTTC. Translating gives CASSQEGGGGANVLTF.

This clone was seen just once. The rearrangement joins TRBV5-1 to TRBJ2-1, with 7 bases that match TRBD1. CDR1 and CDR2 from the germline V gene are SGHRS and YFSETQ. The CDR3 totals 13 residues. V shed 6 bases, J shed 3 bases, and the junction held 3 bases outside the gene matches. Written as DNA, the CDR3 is TGCGCCAGCACGGCAGGGGGCTACAATGAGCAGTTCTTC. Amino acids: CASTAGGYNEQFF.

CDR3 nucleotides: TGCAGCGCCTTAAGACAGGGAGAGCAGTACTTC. Amino acid sequence: CSALRQGEQYF. This chain connects TRBV29-1 to TRBJ2-7; 7 positions match TRBD1. The CDR3 consists of 11 residues. Germline V lookup: CDR1 SQVTM, CDR2 ANQGSEA. The V and J ends lost 7 bases and 7 bases, in that order; junction bases with no gene match: 7.

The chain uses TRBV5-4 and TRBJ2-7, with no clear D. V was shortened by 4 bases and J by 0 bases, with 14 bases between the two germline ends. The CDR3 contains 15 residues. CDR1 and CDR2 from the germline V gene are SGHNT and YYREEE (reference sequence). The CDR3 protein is CASSPPASSSYEQYF. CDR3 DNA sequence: TGTGCCAGCAGCCCCCCAGCGAGTAGCTCCTACGAGCAGTACTTC.

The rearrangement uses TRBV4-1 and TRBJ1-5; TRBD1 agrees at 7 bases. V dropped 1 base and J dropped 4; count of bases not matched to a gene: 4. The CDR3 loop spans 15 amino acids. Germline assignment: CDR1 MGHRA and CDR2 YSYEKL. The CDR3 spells CASSQAGTANQPQHF. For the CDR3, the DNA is TGCGCCAGCAGCCAAGCCGGGACAGCAAATCAGCCCCAGCATTTT.

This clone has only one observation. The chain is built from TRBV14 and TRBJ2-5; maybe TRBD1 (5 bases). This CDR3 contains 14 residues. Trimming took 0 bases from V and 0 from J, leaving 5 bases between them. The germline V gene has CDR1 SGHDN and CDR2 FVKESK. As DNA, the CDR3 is TGTGCCAGCAGCCAAGACAGGGACCAAGAGACCCAGTACTTC. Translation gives CASSQDRDQETQYF.

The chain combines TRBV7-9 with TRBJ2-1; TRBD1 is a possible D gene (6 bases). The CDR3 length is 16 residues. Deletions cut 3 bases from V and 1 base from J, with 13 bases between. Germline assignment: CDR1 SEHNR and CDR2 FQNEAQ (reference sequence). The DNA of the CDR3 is TGTGCCAGCAGCTTTAACTGGACAGAATCCTACAATGAGCAGTTCTTC. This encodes CASSFNWTESYNEQFF.

The CDR3 sequence: CASSSSAKNQPQHF. CDR3 coding DNA: TGTGCCAGCAGTTCGAGCGCGAAGAATCAGCCCCAGCATTTT. V gene TRBV27 combines with J gene TRBJ1-5; no definite D call. The CDR3 is 14 amino acids. Germline V gene lookup returns CDR1 MNHEY and CDR2 SMNVEV (reference sequence). Trimming stripped 4 bases from V and 4 bases from J, with 11 bases between.

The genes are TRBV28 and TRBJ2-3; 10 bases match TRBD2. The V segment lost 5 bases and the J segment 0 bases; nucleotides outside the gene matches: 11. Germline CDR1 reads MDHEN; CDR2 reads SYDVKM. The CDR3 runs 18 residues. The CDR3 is CASSPSSGRGGSTDTQYF. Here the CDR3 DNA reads TGTGCCAGCAGTCCGTCTAGCGGGAGAGGGGGAAGCACAGATACGCAGTATTTT.

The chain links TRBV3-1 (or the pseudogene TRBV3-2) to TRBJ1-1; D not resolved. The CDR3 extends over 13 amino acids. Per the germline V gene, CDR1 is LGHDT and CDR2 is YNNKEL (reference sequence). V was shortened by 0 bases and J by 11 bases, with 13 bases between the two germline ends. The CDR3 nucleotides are TGTGCCAGCAGCCAAGACCAGAGAGGTATGGCTTTCTTT. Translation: CASSQDQRGMAFF.

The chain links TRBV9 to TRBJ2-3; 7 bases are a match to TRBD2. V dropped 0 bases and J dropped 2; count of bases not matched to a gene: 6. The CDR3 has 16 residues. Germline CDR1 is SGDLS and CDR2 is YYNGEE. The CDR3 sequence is CASSVGPGLNTDTQYF. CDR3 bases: TGTGCCAGCAGCGTAGGCCCGGGACTAAACACAGATACGCAGTATTTT.